This T cell receptor beta chain originates from a study of control samples from healthy donors and cancer patients. Some clones are missing from TCRdb's copy, which holds only in-frame ones; the method was immunoSEQ multiplex PCR. The table has over 110,000 clones, 75% to 90% seen once. From germline, CDR1 is MNHEY and CDR2 SVGAGI. Trimming stripped 6 bases from V and 7 bases from J, with 18 bases between. This CDR3 region has 14 residues. What was sequenced was blood. The chain joins TRBV6-5 to TRBJ1-2, with D maybe TRBD1 (6 bases). The receptor's source is a woman aged 25 to 39 in good health. DNA of the CDR3: TGTGCCAGCAGCGACCCATTGGGGGCGCGTGGCTACACCTTC. The encoded protein is CASSDPLGARGYTF.